What follows are 25 T cell receptor beta chains derived from one specimen sequenced in a study of T cell responses to AZD1222 COVID-19 vaccine. Here immunoSEQ multiplex PCR was the method, and the copy in TCRdb shows in-frame clones only, minus some. The sample has roughly 100,000 clones, around 91% seen once. The sample was peripheral blood, taken 28 days after the second AZD1222 dose. These receptors all come from an adult who received the AZD1222 COVID-19 vaccine.

This clone has just a few counts. The rearrangement joins TRBV7-9 to TRBJ1-2; D gene uncertain. Trimming shortened V by 1 base and J by 8 bases, and 14 bases separated the two germline ends. Germline V gene data show CDR1 as SEHNR and CDR2 as FQNEAQ (reference sequence). The CDR3 consists of 14 residues. The CDR3 region is CASSLVTVAEGYTF. The CDR3 DNA reads TGTGCCAGCAGCTTAGTCACGGTCGCGGAAGGCTACACCTTC.

Only one count was recorded for this clone. The genes are TRBV5-1 and TRBJ1-6; D unclear. The CDR3 is 13 residues long. V lost 5 bases and J lost 8, with 11 bases in between. Germline CDR1 and CDR2: SGHRS and YFSETQ. The DNA of the CDR3 is TGCGCCAGCAGGGGCAGTGAAGATTCACCCCTCCACTTT. Encoded protein: CASRGSEDSPLHF.

The CDR3 region has the DNA TGCGCCAGCAGCAGGACAGGGGACACCGGGGAGCTGTTTTTT. This codes for CASSRTGDTGELFF. The V gene is TRBV5-1, the J gene TRBJ2-2; 9 nucleotides align to TRBD1. The V segment lost 4 bases and the J segment 3 bases; nucleotides outside the gene matches: 1. Germline V lookup: CDR1 SGHRS, CDR2 YFSETQ. The CDR3 has 14 amino acids.

This sequence joins TRBV3-1 (or the pseudogene TRBV3-2) and TRBJ2-7, with 11 bases fitting TRBD1. The CDR3 spans 15 residues. The trim removed 4 bases at V and 3 bases at J, leaving 5 bases unmatched. Germline CDR1 reads LGHDT; CDR2 reads YNNKEL (reference sequence). The CDR3 sequence is CASSRRGTGGYEQYF. The CDR3, as DNA: TGTGCCAGCAGCCGAAGGGGGACAGGGGGCTACGAGCAGTACTTC.

This clone was observed a few times. V is TRBV5-1 and J is TRBJ1-3; 7 bases line up with TRBD1. J gave up 3 bases and V 5 bases, and 8 bases lay outside the gene matches. The CDR3 has 15 residues. Germline V gene lookup returns CDR1 SGHRS and CDR2 YFSETQ. The DNA of the CDR3 is TGCGCCAGCAGAGCCGCCGGGACAGATGGAAACACCATATATTTT. Its protein is CASRAAGTDGNTIYF.

On this clone: One end of the junction does not line up with germline, which may come from a read error. This rearrangement joins TRBV19 to TRBJ1-1, with 7 bases aligning to TRBD1. This CDR3 region has 13 residues. The germline gives CDR1 LNHDA, CDR2 SQIVND (reference sequence). CDR3: CASSIGTAPGAFF. The CDR3 nucleotides are TGTGCCAGTAGCATAGGGACAGCCCCTGGGGCTTTCTTT. Full variable domain (outside the CDR3, taken from reference TRBV19 and TRBJ1-1): DGGITQSPKYLFRKEGQNVTLSCEQNLNHDAMYWYRQDPGQGLRLIYYSQIVNDFQKGDIAEGYSVSREKKESFPLTVTSAQKNPTAFYLCASSIGTAPGAFFGQGTRLTVV.

The chain carries TRBV6-5 and TRBJ2-2; 10 bases are shared with TRBD1. The CDR3 extends over 15 amino acids. CDR1 MNHEY and CDR2 SVGAGI come from the germline V gene. With 4 bases clipped from V and 5 bases from J, the junction kept 4 bases outside the gene matches. CDR3 region: CASSLGQGLTGELFF. The DNA for the CDR3 is TGTGCCAGCAGTTTGGGACAGGGGTTAACCGGGGAGCTGTTTTTT.

The chain recombines TRBV5-6 with TRBJ1-1, with D unclear. The CDR3 totals 13 residues. V was shortened by 0 bases and J by 10 bases, with 13 bases between the two germline ends. Per germline, CDR1 SGHDT and CDR2 YYEEEE. CDR3 sequence (DNA): TGTGCCAGCAGCTTGGGGAGCTGGGAGGGAGCTTTCTTT. Protein: CASSLGSWEGAFF.

This clone was observed once. The CDR3 reads CASSEPGGPTDTQYF. CDR3 DNA sequence: TGTGCCAGCAGTGAACCGGGGGGACCCACAGATACGCAGTATTTT. The V gene is TRBV2, the J gene TRBJ2-3; 7 nucleotides align to TRBD2. Trimming removed 2 bases from V and 2 bases from J; junction bases left unmatched: 4. Germline assignment: CDR1 SNHLY and CDR2 FYNNEI. The CDR3 loop spans 15 amino acids.

The chain has TRBV6-5 and TRBJ1-1; 7 bases line up with TRBD1. The germline CDR1 and CDR2 sequences are MNHEY and SVGAGI. J lost 1 base, V lost 8 bases, and 10 bases had no gene match. The CDR3 sequence is 15 residues long. The CDR3 DNA follows: TGTGCCAGCCAACGGGACAGCCGACCGAACACTGAAGCTTTCTTT. Its translation is CASQRDSRPNTEAFF.

The V call is TRBV19, the J call TRBJ2-4, with TRBD1 identical over 11 bases. Germline V gene sequence: CDR1 LNHDA, CDR2 SQIVND (reference sequence). The CDR3 has 16 residues. V gave up 2 bases and J gave up 11 bases; unmatched junction bases: 11. This CDR3 is CASSIYDGQGANVQYF. CDR3 DNA: TGTGCCAGTAGTATATACGACGGACAGGGGGCCAACGTTCAGTACTTC.

This sequence joins TRBV30 and TRBJ2-7; D tentatively fits TRBD1 or TRBD2 (5 bases each). Germline V lookup: CDR1 GTSNPN, CDR2 SVGIG (reference sequence). The CDR3 sequence is 14 residues long. Trimming took 5 bases from V and 6 from J, leaving 20 bases between them. CDR3 coding DNA: TGTGCCTGGGGGGGAGCAGGGTGGATGTCCGAGCAGTACTTC. Protein: CAWGGAGWMSEQYF. The complete variable domain, with remaining parts taken from reference TRBV30 and TRBJ2-7, reads SQTIHQWPATLVQPVGSPLSLECTVEGTSNPNLYWYRQAAGRGLQLLFYSVGIGQISSEVPQNLSASRPQDRQFILSSKKLLLSDSGFYLCAWGGAGWMSEQYFGPGTRLTVT.

A few counts support this clone. The chain has TRBV5-4 and TRBJ2-3; maybe TRBD2 (7 bases). CDR1 and CDR2 from the germline V gene are SGHNT and YYREEE (reference sequence). The CDR3 has 17 residues. V lost 0 bases and J lost 1, with 15 bases in between. This chain's CDR3 is CASSLDLGGAGTDTQYF. The CDR3 DNA sequence: TGTGCCAGCAGCTTGGATTTAGGGGGGGCCGGCACAGATACGCAGTATTTT.

The CDR3 nucleotides are TGTGCCAGCAGCCCCACAGGGCAGATAGGTGAAAAACTGTTTTTT. This sequence encodes CASSPTGQIGEKLFF. The rearrangement uses TRBV5-6 and TRBJ1-4; maybe TRBD1 (6 bases). The CDR3 sequence is 15 residues long. CDR1 is SGHDT and CDR2 is YYEEEE in the germline V gene. The germline V and J ends were trimmed by 4 bases and 7 bases, with 17 bases remaining between them.

DNA of the CDR3: TGCGCCAGCAGCTTGGGACTAGCGGGGGGGATTAGCACAGATACGCAGTATTTT. Protein product: CASSLGLAGGISTDTQYF. The chain uses TRBV5-1 and TRBJ2-3, with 14 bases matching TRBD2. CDR1 SGHRS and CDR2 YFSETQ come from the germline V gene. This CDR3 is 18 amino acids long. The V gene end was trimmed by 0 bases and the J gene end by 0 bases; junction bases not matched to a gene: 3.

This clone was seen a single time. The CDR3 sequence: CASSADRVNQPQHF. The CDR3 bases are TGTGCCAGCAGCGCCGACAGGGTGAATCAGCCCCAGCATTTT. The J gene is TRBJ1-5, the V gene TRBV2; 7 bases line up with TRBD1. V lost 6 bases to trimming and J lost 4 bases; unmatched junction nucleotides: 6. CDR1 and CDR2 from the germline V gene are SNHLY and FYNNEI. The CDR3 covers 14 residues.

The chain combines TRBV19 with TRBJ1-1; no definite D call. The CDR3 contains 14 residues. With 5 bases removed from V and 1 base from J, the gap between germline ends came to 11 bases. CDR1 and CDR2 from the germline V gene are LNHDA and SQIVND (reference sequence). CDR3 protein: CASSPWTENTEAFF. CDR3 nucleotide sequence: TGTGCCAGTAGTCCTTGGACCGAGAACACTGAAGCTTTCTTT. The whole variable domain, remainder taken from reference TRBV19 and TRBJ1-1, is DGGITQSPKYLFRKEGQNVTLSCEQNLNHDAMYWYRQDPGQGLRLIYYSQIVNDFQKGDIAEGYSVSREKKESFPLTVTSAQKNPTAFYLCASSPWTENTEAFFGQGTRLTVV.

The chain joins TRBV7-2 to TRBJ2-7, with 7 bases aligning to TRBD1. Trimming at V came to 5 bases and at J to 3 bases, leaving 7 bases not matched to a gene. CDR3 length: 14 amino acids. Germline loops: CDR1 SGHTA, CDR2 FQGNSA. CDR3 amino acids: CASSPQGKGYEQYF. CDR3 nucleotide sequence: TGTGCCAGCAGCCCACAGGGGAAGGGCTACGAGCAGTACTTC.

This clone was detected once. The chain combines TRBV4-1 with TRBJ2-2; 7 positions match TRBD2. Germline assignment: CDR1 MGHRA and CDR2 YSYEKL. Trimming at V came to 0 bases and at J to 5 bases, leaving 0 bases not matched to a gene. CDR3 length: 14 amino acids. In nucleotides, the CDR3 is TGCGCCAGCAGCCAAGAGCGGGGGACCGGGGAGCTGTTTTTT. This codes for CASSQERGTGELFF.

This clone was counted once. The chain joins TRBV4-2 to TRBJ1-6; unclear D gene. The CDR3 spans 17 residues. Germline V gene data show CDR1 as LGHNA and CDR2 as YNFKEQ. The V end was cut by 3 bases, the J end by 6 bases, with 18 bases between. The CDR3 region has the DNA TGTGCCAGCAGCCACCCTAGAGGAGGGATGGGTAATTCACCCCTCCACTTT. This sequence encodes CASSHPRGGMGNSPLHF.

The CDR3 bases are TGTGCCAGCAGCGCTCTAGCGGGGGAACCCTACGAGCAGTACTTC. Translated, it gives CASSALAGEPYEQYF. This chain connects TRBV7-9 to TRBJ2-7; 10 positions agree with TRBD2. This CDR3 is 15 amino acids long. In germline, CDR1 is SEHNR, CDR2 FQNEAQ (reference sequence). V lost 5 bases and J lost 2; bases outside the gene matches: 6.

The chain has TRBV5-1 and TRBJ1-2; perhaps TRBD1 as D (6 bases). The CDR3 is made up of 16 amino acids. The ends were cut back, 0 bases at V and 5 bases at J, with 17 bases in the middle. The germline CDR1 and CDR2 sequences are SGHRS and YFSETQ. CDR3 sequence reads: CASSLVPPRGPYGYTF. The CDR3 DNA is TGCGCCAGCAGCTTGGTCCCCCCCAGGGGACCTTATGGCTACACCTTC.

Only one count was recorded for this clone. This chain uses TRBV27 with TRBJ2-7; tentatively, D is TRBD1 (5 bases). CDR3 length: 12 amino acids. The germline CDR1 and CDR2 sequences are MNHEY and SMNVEV (reference sequence). V lost 8 bases, J lost 5 bases, and 13 bases lay in between. The CDR3 nucleotides read TGTGCCAGCTGGGGCAGACCGAACGAGCAGTACTTC. Amino acid sequence: CASWGRPNEQYF.

The rearrangement uses TRBV7-8 and TRBJ2-5, with 7 bases matching TRBD1. The length of the CDR3 is 15 residues. The V gene's germline CDR1 is SGHVS and CDR2 FQNEAQ. V was pared by 8 bases and J by 5 bases, with 14 bases of the junction left unmatched. The CDR3 bases are TGTGCCAGCGTCACAGGGGCAGGGATTTTCGAGACCCAGTACTTC. It translates to CASVTGAGIFETQYF.

This chain links TRBV4-1 with TRBJ2-1; 13 bases are a match to TRBD2. The V gene end was trimmed by 0 bases and the J gene end by 5 bases; junction bases not matched to a gene: 4. Germline V gene data show CDR1 as MGHRA and CDR2 as YSYEKL. CDR3 length: 17 residues. CDR3: CASSQELAGGMHNEQFF. CDR3 sequence (DNA): TGCGCCAGCAGCCAAGAACTAGCGGGGGGGATGCACAATGAGCAGTTCTTC.